This TCR beta chain was retrieved from a study of blood T cell repertoires in COVID-19. Study at large: Material from acute and convalescent COVID-19 was sourced from the United States, Italy and Spain. In each case, the material was cDNA or gDNA derived from T cells, B-cell-depleted T cells, or PBMCs.

This clone has only a few counts. Sequencing used immunoSEQ multiplex PCR; TCRdb keeps in-frame clones, though not all of them. The table has approximately 170,000 clones, about nine tenths seen once. CDR3 length: 13 amino acids. Trimming left V 9 bases short and J 1 base short, with 13 bases between. The germline V gene encodes CDR1 SGHRS and CDR2 YFSETQ. The gene calls are TRBV5-1 and TRBJ1-1; a possible D gene is TRBD1 (6 bases). The receptor's source is a man aged 60-69 years with acute or convalescent COVID-19. The material sequenced was peripheral blood. CDR3 in amino acids: CATKTGPNTEAFF. For the CDR3, the DNA is TGCGCCACGAAGACAGGACCGAACACTGAAGCTTTCTTT. Full variable domain (remainder filled in from reference TRBV5-1 and TRBJ1-1): KAGVTQTPRYLIKTRGQQVTLSCSPISGHRSVSWYQQTPGQGLQFLFEYFSETQRNKGNFPGRFSGRQFSNSRSEMNVSTLELGDSALYLCATKTGPNTEAFFGQGTRLTVV.